This T cell receptor beta chain came from a study of regulatory T cells in long-lasting Graves disease (dated by TCRdb to the early 2020s). The study in broad terms: Persistent Graves' disease was defined as antithyroid drug treatment for over 5 years with persistently positive TSH receptor autoantibodies. Persistent Graves' disease patients in the clinical cohort had taken antithyroid drugs for approximately ten years on average. The study was conducted in China and was registered as a clinical trial. A total of roughly 33 samples were covered by TCR sequencing, comprising roughly 13 persistent and roughly 20 newly diagnosed Graves' disease patients. Peripheral blood TCR sequencing and RNA sequencing compared persistent Graves' disease patients with newly diagnosed Graves' disease patients. What the research found in general, with its limitations: The study examined only peripheral blood because the primary lesion, thyroid tissue, could not be accessed. Preferential use of TRBV28, TRBJ1-2 and TRBJ2-5 was observed in persistent disease, whereas TRBV20-1 and TRBJ2-1 were favored in newly diagnosed disease. Sequencing and analysis were limited to the TCR beta chain. A larger number of public clonotypes was shared among persistent patients (2,741) than among newly diagnosed patients (approximately 1,000). Persistent Graves' disease patients showed lower TCR Shannon entropy and fewer highly expanded clones than newly diagnosed patients, suggesting clonal expansion. The authors noted that the small sample size was a limitation that may lower accuracy.

Library method: multiplex PCR. The instrument was an Illumina HiSeq 4000. To build TCR beta libraries, CDR3 regions were amplified by Arm-PCR using iRepertoire HTBI primers. Before sequencing, the PCR products went through gel purification. In the source study's methods: Across samples, around 62 TRBV and 15 or so TRBJ segments were identified and used for gene usage analysis of CDR3 amino acid clonotypes. COPE and FqMerger were used to merge filtered high-quality paired reads into contigs. BLAST was used to align contigs to IMGT TRBV, TRBD and TRBJ reference genes, and CDR3 was defined according to IMGT. Highly expanded clones were defined as clonotypes with a frequency above 0.1%. Shannon entropy was used to measure repertoire diversity, and the Gini coefficient was used to measure V-J evenness. A clonotype was considered public if more than one individual shared it. TCRdb reprocessing: public reads trimmed at Q25 with fastp, clones called with MiXCR, in-frame beta chains kept. Each entry merges the rows of one CDR3 protein and shows their most common DNA and genes. TCRdb, rather than the study authors, made the V and J calls. This sample is represented by fewer than 450,000 distinct CDR3 sequences; 20% to 30% of them were singletons. The top ten clonotypes cover approximately 25% of the sample.

Spanning cysteine to phenylalanine, the CDR3 consists of 19 amino acids. The kept DNA is CDR3 alone, 57 bases in frame from the first base. The germline V gene (reference sequence) sets CDR1 to PRHDT and CDR2 to FYEKMQ. Per the publication, the time point label means: persistent/refractory GD, antithyroid drugs over 5 years with positive TRAb. For both TCR sequencing and RNA sequencing, RNA was extracted from PBMCs using TRIzol. The diagnosis of Graves' disease followed American Thyroid Association guidelines. The patients came from an endocrinology department in Xi'an, China. From each patient, around 9 milliliters of peripheral blood was collected into an EDTA anticoagulant tube. PBMCs were isolated by Ficoll Paque Plus density gradient separation without further T cell sorting. RNA quality was checked with an Agilent 2100 Bioanalyzer and agarose gel, and concentration with a NanoDrop 2000. This clonotype was seen only a few times. Its specific antigen is unknown. At one end, the junction sequence differs from germline, possibly due to a read error.

This material consisted of peripheral blood mononuclear cells (PBMCs), taken when the disease was refractory, from a patient treated with antithyroid drugs. The chain employs TRBV13 and TRBJ2-1, with 12 bases matching TRBD2. The receptor was derived from a female donor with Graves disease. The nucleotide sequence is given as TGTGCCAGCACCTTACAGGGTAGGCTAGCGGGAGGGCCCTACAATGAGCAGTTCTTC. The resulting protein is CASTLQGRLAGGPYNEQFF.